This TCR beta chain derives from a study of T-cell reconstitution after alpha-beta-depleted transplantation in children. Details on this clonotype: The antigen remains unidentified.

Deletions cut 0 bases from V and 8 bases from J, with 16 bases between. This CDR3 region has 15 residues. The germline V gene encodes CDR1 SEHNR and CDR2 FQNEAQ (reference sequence). Whole-study findings and limits: Newly generated T cells supplied most T-cell counts and diversity one year post-transplant. High day-60 TCRbeta diversity in some patients came from surviving recipient T cells and thymic progenitors. Approximately two months post-transplant, alpha-beta T cells reportedly originated from several hundred expanded graft clones.

This sample's TCRbeta library carried unique molecular identifier barcodes. TCRdb processed the PCR reads anew with MiXCR; each CDR3 protein has one entry. The sample consists of roughly 570,000 distinct CDR3 sequences, 25% to 30% of them appearing once. The sequence derives from a boy under two years old with Wiskott-Aldrich syndrome, due to receive a stem cell transplant. Here the sequenced sample was PBMCs, taken before TCRalphabeta/CD19-depleted stem cell transplant. The chain combines TRBV7-9 with TRBJ1-2; no firm D call. The DNA for the CDR3 is TGTGCCAGCAGCTTAGCCTCGGGATCGGCTTTCGGCTACACCTTC. Translation: CASSLASGSAFGYTF.